This TCR beta chain was captured by sequencing in a study of control samples from healthy donors and cancer patients. The length of the CDR3 is 16 residues. V shed 5 bases, J shed 0 bases, and the junction held 6 bases outside the gene matches. Germline V gives CDR1 KGHSH, CDR2 LQKENI. Profiling relied on immunoSEQ multiplex PCR, and the TCRdb table lists in-frame clones only, not all of them. The table lists tens of thousands of clones, 94% of them singletons. The sequenced sample consisted of blood. The rearrangement uses TRBV18 and TRBJ1-3; 8 nucleotides align to TRBD1. This clonotype was sampled from a woman aged 25-40 years in good health. The CDR3 protein is CASSMDRARSGNTIYF. The CDR3 DNA follows: TGTGCCAGCTCAATGGACAGGGCCCGCTCTGGAAACACCATATATTTT.